The sequence of this T cell receptor (beta chain) was determined in a study of Tregs in tolerant kidney transplant recipients. Study information: The nonmyeloablative bone marrow transplants came from related graft donors, with transient mixed chimerism. Study-level points and caveats: For some patients, primers changed over time, blocking nucleotide-level comparison.

V was pared by 3 bases and J by 8 bases, with 10 bases between. This CDR3 spans 12 amino acids. Germline lookup yields CDR1 SNHLY and CDR2 FYNNEI. Libraries were prepared by immunoSEQ multiplex PCR; TCRdb keeps only in-frame clonotypes and omits some of them. Among 60,000 to 65,000 clones listed, around 98% were seen once. On this clone: Its antigen remains unknown.

The chain carries TRBV2 and TRBJ1-2; possible D gene TRBD1, 6 bases. The TCR was taken from a human donor who received a combined kidney and bone marrow transplant. Specimen: Tregs from blood, collected before the transplant. The CDR3, as DNA: TGTGCCAGCAGTGACCAGGGGATCGGCTACACCTTC. This sequence encodes CASSDQGIGYTF.